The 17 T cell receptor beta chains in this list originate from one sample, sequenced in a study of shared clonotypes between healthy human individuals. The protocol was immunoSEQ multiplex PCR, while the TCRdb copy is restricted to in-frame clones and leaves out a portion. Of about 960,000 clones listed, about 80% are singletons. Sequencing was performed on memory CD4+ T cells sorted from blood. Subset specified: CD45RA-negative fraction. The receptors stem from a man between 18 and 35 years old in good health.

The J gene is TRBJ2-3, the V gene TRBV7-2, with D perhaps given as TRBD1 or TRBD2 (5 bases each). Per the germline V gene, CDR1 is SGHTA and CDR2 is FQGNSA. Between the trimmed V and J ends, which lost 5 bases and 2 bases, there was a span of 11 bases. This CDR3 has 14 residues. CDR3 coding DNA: TGTGCCAGCAGCCCTCGTGGGACCACAGATACGCAGTATTTT. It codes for CASSPRGTTDTQYF.

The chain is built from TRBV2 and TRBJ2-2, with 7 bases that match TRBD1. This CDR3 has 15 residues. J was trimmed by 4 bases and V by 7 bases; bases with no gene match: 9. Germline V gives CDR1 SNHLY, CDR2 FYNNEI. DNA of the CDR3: TGTGCCAGCACTATGACAGGGTCTGTCACCGGGGAGCTGTTTTTT. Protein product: CASTMTGSVTGELFF.

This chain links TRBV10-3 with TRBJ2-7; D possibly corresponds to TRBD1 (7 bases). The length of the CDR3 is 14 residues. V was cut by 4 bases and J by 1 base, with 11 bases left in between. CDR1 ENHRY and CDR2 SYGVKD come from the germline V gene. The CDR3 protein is CAISVAGGSYEQYF. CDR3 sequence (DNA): TGTGCCATCAGTGTTGCAGGGGGGTCCTACGAGCAGTACTTC.

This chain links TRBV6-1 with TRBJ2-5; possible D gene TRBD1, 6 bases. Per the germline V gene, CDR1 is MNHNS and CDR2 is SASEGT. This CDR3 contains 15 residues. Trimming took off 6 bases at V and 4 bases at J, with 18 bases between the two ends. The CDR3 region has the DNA TGTGCCAGCAGGCCCTCTAAAGGGGGATTAGAGACCCAGTACTTC. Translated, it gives CASRPSKGGLETQYF.

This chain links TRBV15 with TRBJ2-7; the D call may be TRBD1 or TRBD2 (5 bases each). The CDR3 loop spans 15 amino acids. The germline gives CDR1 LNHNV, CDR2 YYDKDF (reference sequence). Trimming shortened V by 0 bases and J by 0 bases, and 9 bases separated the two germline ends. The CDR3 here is CATSRDPGASYEQYF. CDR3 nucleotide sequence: TGTGCCACCAGCAGAGATCCCGGGGCCTCCTACGAGCAGTACTTC.

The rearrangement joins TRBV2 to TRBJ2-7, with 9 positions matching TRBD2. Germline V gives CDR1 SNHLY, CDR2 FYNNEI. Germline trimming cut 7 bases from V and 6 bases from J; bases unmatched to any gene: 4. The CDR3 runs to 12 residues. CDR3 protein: CASKEREVEQYF. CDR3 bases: TGTGCCAGCAAAGAGCGGGAGGTCGAGCAGTACTTC.

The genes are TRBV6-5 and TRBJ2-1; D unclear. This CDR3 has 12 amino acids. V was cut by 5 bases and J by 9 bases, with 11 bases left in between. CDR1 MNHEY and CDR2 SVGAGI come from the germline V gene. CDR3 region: CASSPPKGEQFF. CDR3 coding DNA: TGTGCCAGCAGTCCCCCGAAGGGTGAGCAGTTCTTC.

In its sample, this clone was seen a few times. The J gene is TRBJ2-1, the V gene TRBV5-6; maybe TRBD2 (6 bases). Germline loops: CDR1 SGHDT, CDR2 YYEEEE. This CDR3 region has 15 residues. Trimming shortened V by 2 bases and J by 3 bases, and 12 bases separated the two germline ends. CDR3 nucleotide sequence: TGTGCCAGCAGCTTAGCCCCGGGGGTCTACAATGAGCAGTTCTTC. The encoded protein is CASSLAPGVYNEQFF.

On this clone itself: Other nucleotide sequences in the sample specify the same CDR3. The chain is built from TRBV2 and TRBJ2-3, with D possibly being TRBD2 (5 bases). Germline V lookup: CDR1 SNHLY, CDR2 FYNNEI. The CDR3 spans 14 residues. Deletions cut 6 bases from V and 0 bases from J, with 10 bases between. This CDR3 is CASRAGTSTDTQYF. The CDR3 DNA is TGTGCCAGCAGGGCGGGCACAAGCACAGATACGCAGTATTTT.

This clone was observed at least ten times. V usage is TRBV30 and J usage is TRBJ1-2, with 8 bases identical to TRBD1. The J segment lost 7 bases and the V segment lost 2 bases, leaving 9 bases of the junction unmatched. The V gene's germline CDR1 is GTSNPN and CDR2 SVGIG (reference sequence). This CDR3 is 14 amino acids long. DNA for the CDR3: TGTGCCTGGAGTCATGACAGGGGAAACGGTGGCTACACCTTC. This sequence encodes CAWSHDRGNGGYTF.

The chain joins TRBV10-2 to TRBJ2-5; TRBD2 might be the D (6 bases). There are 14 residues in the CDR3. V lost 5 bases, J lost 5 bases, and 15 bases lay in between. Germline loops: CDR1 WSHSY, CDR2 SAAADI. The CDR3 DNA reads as TGCGCCAGCAGTTCCGGGCCTGGGGGGGAGACCCAGTACTTC. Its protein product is CASSSGPGGETQYF.

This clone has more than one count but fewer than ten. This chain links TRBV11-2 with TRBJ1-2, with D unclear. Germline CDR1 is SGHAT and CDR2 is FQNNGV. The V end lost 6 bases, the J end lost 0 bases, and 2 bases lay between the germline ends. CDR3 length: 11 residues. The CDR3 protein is CASRANYGYTF. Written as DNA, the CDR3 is TGTGCCAGCAGGGCTAACTATGGCTACACCTTC.

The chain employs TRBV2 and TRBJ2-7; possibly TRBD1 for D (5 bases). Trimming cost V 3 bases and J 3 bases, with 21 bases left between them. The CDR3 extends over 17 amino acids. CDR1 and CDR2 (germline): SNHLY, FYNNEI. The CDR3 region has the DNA TGTGCCAGCAGTGATGTAATGGGTCGTCAGGGCGTCTACGAGCAGTACTTC. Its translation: CASSDVMGRQGVYEQYF. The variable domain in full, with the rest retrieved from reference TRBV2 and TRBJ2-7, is EPEVTQTPSHQVTQMGQEVILRCVPISNHLYFYWYRQILGQKVEFLVSFYNNEISEKSEIFDDQFSVERPDGSNFTLKIRSTKLEDSAMYFCASSDVMGRQGVYEQYFGPGTRLTVT.

The CDR3 nucleotides read TGTGCCAGCAGCTTAAGCAGCGGTAATGAAAAACTGTTTTTT. Translated: CASSLSSGNEKLFF. V usage is TRBV11-2 and J usage is TRBJ1-4; no clear D. Trimming left V 2 bases short and J 4 bases short, with 8 bases between. This CDR3 has 14 amino acids. CDR1 SGHAT and CDR2 FQNNGV come from the germline V gene.

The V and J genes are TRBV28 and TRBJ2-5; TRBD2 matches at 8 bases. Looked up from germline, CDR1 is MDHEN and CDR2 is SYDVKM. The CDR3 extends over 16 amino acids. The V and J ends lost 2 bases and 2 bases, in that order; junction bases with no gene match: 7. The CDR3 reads CASSLSQGGGQETQYF. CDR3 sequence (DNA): TGTGCCAGCAGTTTAAGCCAGGGCGGGGGGCAAGAGACCCAGTACTTC.

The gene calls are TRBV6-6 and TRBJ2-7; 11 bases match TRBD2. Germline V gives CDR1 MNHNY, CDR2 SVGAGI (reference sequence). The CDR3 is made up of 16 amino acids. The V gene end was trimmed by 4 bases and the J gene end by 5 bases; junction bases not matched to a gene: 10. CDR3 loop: CASSFSQTSGKDEQYF. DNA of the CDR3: TGTGCCAGCAGTTTCTCACAGACTAGCGGGAAGGACGAGCAGTACTTC.

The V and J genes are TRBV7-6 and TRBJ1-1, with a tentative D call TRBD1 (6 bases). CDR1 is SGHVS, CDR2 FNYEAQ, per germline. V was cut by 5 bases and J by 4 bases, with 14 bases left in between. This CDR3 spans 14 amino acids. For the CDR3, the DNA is TGTGCCAGCAGCCTACAGGGAAGGGGCACTGAAGCTTTCTTT. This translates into CASSLQGRGTEAFF. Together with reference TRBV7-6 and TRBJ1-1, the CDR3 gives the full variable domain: GAGVSQSPRYKVTKRGQDVALRCDPISGHVSLYWYRQALGQGPEFLTYFNYEAQQDKSGLPNDRFSAERPEGSISTLTIQRTEQRDSAMYRCASSLQGRGTEAFFGQGTRLTVV.